The next 13 T cell receptor beta chains were all read from a single sample in a study of T cell changes during pregnancy in multiple sclerosis. Assay used: immunoSEQ multiplex PCR; TCRdb lists only in-frame clones, some missing. Of 55,000 to 75,000 clones detected, under 95% appear once; the ten largest clones hold approximately 1.5%. The material sequenced was peripheral blood, taken in the third trimester of pregnancy. The receptors stem from a female donor in good health, enrolled as a control in a pregnancy study.

The chain joins TRBV4-2 to TRBJ2-2; 10 bases agree with TRBD2. The CDR3 extends over 17 amino acids. CDR1 LGHNA and CDR2 YNFKEQ come from the germline V gene. V lost 1 base and J lost 3; bases outside the gene matches: 5. The CDR3 here is CASSQGPAGGDTGELFF. In nucleotides, the CDR3 is TGTGCCAGCAGCCAAGGACCAGCGGGGGGGGACACCGGGGAGCTGTTTTTT.

This chain links TRBV4-2 with TRBJ2-1; TRBD2 matches at 11 bases. There are 17 residues in the CDR3. V lost 3 bases and J lost 6; bases outside the gene matches: 10. Germline CDR1 reads LGHNA; CDR2 reads YNFKEQ. This CDR3 reads CASSQRLAGPVGNEQFF. The CDR3 region has the DNA TGTGCCAGCAGCCAGCGACTAGCGGGGCCCGTAGGCAATGAGCAGTTCTTC.

The chain carries TRBV29-1 and TRBJ1-2; 10 nucleotides match TRBD1. The CDR3 length is 15 residues. The trim removed 6 bases at V and 2 bases at J, leaving 9 bases unmatched. The germline gives CDR1 SQVTM, CDR2 ANQGSEA. CDR3 loop: CSVSVPGQGNYGYTF. As DNA, the CDR3 is TGCAGCGTCTCCGTTCCGGGACAGGGGAACTATGGCTACACCTTC.

V usage is TRBV5-6 and J usage is TRBJ2-7; D is undetermined. Germline V lookup: CDR1 SGHDT, CDR2 YYEEEE. The CDR3 covers 14 residues. Trimming cost V 2 bases and J 2 bases, with 11 bases left between them. CDR3 protein: CASSLGGTAYEQYF. The CDR3 DNA sequence: TGTGCCAGCAGCTTAGGCGGAACTGCCTACGAGCAGTACTTC. Supplemented by reference TRBV5-6 and TRBJ2-7, the full variable domain reads DAGVTQSPTHLIKTRGQQVTLRCSPKSGHDTVSWYQQALGQGPQFIFQYYEEEERQRGNFPDRFSGHQFPNYSSELNVNALLLGDSALYLCASSLGGTAYEQYFGPGTRLTVT.

The chain recombines TRBV7-6 with TRBJ2-3; TRBD1 matches at 7 bases. This CDR3 region has 15 residues. The ends lost 5 bases at V and 2 bases at J; junction bases unmatched: 7. The germline V gene encodes CDR1 SGHVS and CDR2 FNYEAQ. The CDR3 DNA follows: TGTGCCAGCAGCACTGGACAGGCCTTCACAGATACGCAGTATTTT. Its translation is CASSTGQAFTDTQYF.

The CDR3 protein is CASSGPTDTQYF. The CDR3, as DNA: TGTGCCAGCAGCGGCCCCACAGATACGCAGTATTTT. The V gene is TRBV11-3, the J gene TRBJ2-3; D is unclear. V lost 5 bases, J lost 2 bases, and 5 bases lay in between. The germline V gene encodes CDR1 SGHNT and CDR2 YENEEA. This CDR3 has 12 amino acids.

The J gene is TRBJ1-2, the V gene TRBV7-3, with D maybe TRBD1 (5 bases). Germline values: CDR1 SGHTA, CDR2 FQGTGA. The CDR3 extends over 14 amino acids. The V end was cut by 2 bases, the J end by 5 bases, with 12 bases between. CDR3 sequence: CASSLWPGEYGYTF. The CDR3 nucleotides read TGTGCCAGCAGCTTATGGCCGGGGGAGTATGGCTACACCTTC. The whole variable domain, remainder taken from reference TRBV7-3 and TRBJ1-2, is GAGVSQTPSNKVTEKGKYVELRCDPISGHTALYWYRQSLGQGPEFLIYFQGTGAADDSGLPNDRFFAVRPEGSVSTLKIQRTERGDSAVYLCASSLWPGEYGYTFGSGTRLTVV.

The chain employs TRBV6-6 and TRBJ1-4; D perhaps matches TRBD1 (6 bases). Germline loops: CDR1 MNHNY, CDR2 SVGAGI (reference sequence). Trimming shortened V by 6 bases and J by 7 bases, and 18 bases separated the two germline ends. CDR3 length: 15 amino acids. CDR3 residues: CASRALGGHIEKLFF. For the CDR3, the DNA is TGTGCCAGCAGGGCCCTGGGGGGGCATATTGAAAAACTGTTTTTT.

J is TRBJ2-5 and V is TRBV18; D gene unclear. This CDR3 spans 13 amino acids. Germline CDR1 KGHSH, CDR2 LQKENI. The V gene lost 0 bases and the J gene lost 1 base, with 3 bases spanning the gap. The CDR3 protein is CASSPPSQETQYF. CDR3 nucleotides: TGTGCCAGCTCACCACCGAGCCAAGAGACCCAGTACTTC.

The chain uses TRBV6-5 and TRBJ2-1; TRBD2 aligns across 7 bases. CDR1 MNHEY and CDR2 SVGAGI come from the germline V gene. This CDR3 is 14 amino acids long. V shed 5 bases and J 8 bases; nucleotides not matched to a gene: 9. Here the CDR3 reads CASSLAGTTDEQFF. CDR3 DNA: TGTGCCAGCAGTCTGGCCGGGACTACCGATGAGCAGTTCTTC.

The CDR3 sequence is CASSQASYGSAGTEAFF. In nucleotides, the CDR3 is TGCGCCAGCAGCCAAGCATCCTACGGCAGCGCGGGGACTGAAGCTTTCTTT. The chain carries TRBV4-3 and TRBJ1-1; D gene ambiguous. This CDR3 is built from 17 residues. Germline V CDR1 and CDR2: LGHNA, YSLEER. Trimming stripped 1 base from V and 5 bases from J, with 20 bases between.

This sequence joins TRBV5-1 and TRBJ1-6; 10 nucleotides line up with TRBD1. This CDR3 is 14 amino acids long. V lost 5 bases and J lost 9; bases outside the gene matches: 5. The germline V gene has CDR1 SGHRS and CDR2 YFSETQ. This CDR3 reads CASRDGQGVSPLHF. In DNA form, the CDR3 reads TGCGCCAGCAGAGACGGACAGGGGGTTTCACCCCTCCACTTT.

CDR3 sequence: CAISDERKTYNEQFF. In nucleotides, the CDR3 is TGTGCCATCAGTGACGAGCGGAAAACCTACAATGAGCAGTTCTTC. The chain carries TRBV10-3 and TRBJ2-1; D might be TRBD2 (5 bases). Germline CDR1 reads ENHRY; CDR2 reads SYGVKD. The CDR3 has 15 amino acids. Trimming cost V 3 bases and J 2 bases, with 11 bases left between them.